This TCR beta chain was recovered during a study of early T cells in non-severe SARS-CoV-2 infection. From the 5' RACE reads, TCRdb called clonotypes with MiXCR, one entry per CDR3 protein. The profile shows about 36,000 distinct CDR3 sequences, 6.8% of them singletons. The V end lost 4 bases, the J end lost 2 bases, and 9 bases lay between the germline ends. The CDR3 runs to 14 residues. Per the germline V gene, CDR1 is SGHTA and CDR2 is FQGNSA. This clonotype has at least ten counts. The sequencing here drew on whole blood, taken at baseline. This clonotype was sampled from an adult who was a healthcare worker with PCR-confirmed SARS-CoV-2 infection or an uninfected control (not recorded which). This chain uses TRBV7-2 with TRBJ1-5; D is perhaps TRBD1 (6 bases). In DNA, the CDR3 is TGTGCCAGCAGCTCAGGGGTGGGCAATCAGCCCCAGCATTTT. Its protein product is CASSSGVGNQPQHF.